The 32 T cell receptor beta chains below all came from one sample that was sequenced in a study of T cell clones after liver transplantation. TCRdb keeps only in-frame clones here, not all; method: immunoSEQ multiplex PCR. The profile shows some 16,000 clones, 65% to 85% of them singletons. The specimen was CD8+ T cells from blood, collected around 50 months after liver transplant. The source of these receptors is a human patient who received a liver transplant. A share of the T cells may be of graft donor origin.

This clone was found a few times. This chain links TRBV6-1 with TRBJ2-7; 9 bases line up with TRBD1. The CDR3 covers 16 residues. Unmatched junction bases numbered 5, after V lost 2 bases and J lost 0 bases. CDR1 MNHNS and CDR2 SASEGT come from the germline V gene. The CDR3 coding sequence is TGTGCCAGCAGTGAACGGGGACAGGGAAGCTCCTACGAGCAGTACTTC. It specifies CASSERGQGSSYEQYF.

The rearrangement links TRBV7-2 to TRBJ2-1; the match to TRBD2 covers 7 bases. This CDR3 has 16 amino acids. V lost 0 bases to trimming and J lost 7 bases; unmatched junction nucleotides: 9. Germline CDR1 is SGHTA and CDR2 is FQGNSA. The DNA of the CDR3 is TGTGCCAGCAGCTTAGCCGTAGCGGGTCCTCGGAATGAGCAGTTCTTC. It codes for CASSLAVAGPRNEQFF.

This clone was observed a handful of times. The J gene is TRBJ2-2, the V gene TRBV6-4; D gene unclear. Germline CDR1 reads MRHNA; CDR2 reads SNTAGT. The CDR3 consists of 11 residues. The V end lost 5 bases, the J end lost 6 bases, and 4 bases lay between the germline ends. CDR3 loop: CASSYPGELFF. In nucleotides, the CDR3 is TGTGCCAGCAGTTACCCCGGGGAGCTGTTTTTT.

The chain joins TRBV15 to TRBJ2-7; D is unresolved. The germline V and J ends were trimmed by 0 bases and 0 bases, with 15 bases remaining between them. The germline V gene has CDR1 LNHNV and CDR2 YYDKDF (reference sequence). CDR3 length: 17 residues. The chain's CDR3 is CATSREWPNPGSYEQYF. The CDR3 bases are TGTGCCACCAGCAGAGAATGGCCCAACCCCGGCTCCTACGAGCAGTACTTC. Full variable domain (missing parts from reference TRBV15 and TRBJ2-7): DAMVIQNPRYQVTQFGKPVTLSCSQTLNHNVMYWYQQKSSQAPKLLFHYYDKDFNNEADTPDNFQSRRPNTSFCFLDIRSPGLGDTAMYLCATSREWPNPGSYEQYFGPGTRLTVT.

This clone occurred once. In nucleotides, the CDR3 is TGTGCCAGCAGTTTGCAGGGGGCCTACGAGCAGTACTTC. Translating gives CASSLQGAYEQYF. The genes are TRBV27 and TRBJ2-7; 7 positions match TRBD1. CDR3 length: 13 amino acids. V shed 3 bases, J shed 2 bases, and the junction held 1 base outside the gene matches. Germline V gene sequence: CDR1 MNHEY, CDR2 SMNVEV (reference sequence).

The table lists this clone with a count of one. The V and J genes are TRBV5-6 and TRBJ1-5; 9 bases match TRBD1. CDR1 is SGHDT, CDR2 YYEEEE, per germline. Trimming cost V 2 bases and J 4 bases; bases outside gene matches: 7. The CDR3 has 16 amino acids. The DNA of the CDR3 is TGTGCCAGCAGCTTATCGAGGACAGGGGTGAATCAGCCCCAGCATTTT. This codes for CASSLSRTGVNQPQHF.

This chain links TRBV4-2 with TRBJ1-2; no reliable D call. This CDR3 contains 11 residues. The germline gives CDR1 LGHNA, CDR2 YNFKEQ. The V end lost 5 bases, the J end lost 4 bases, and 5 bases lay between the germline ends. For the CDR3, the DNA is TGTGCCAGCAGCTCCGCCTATGGCTACACCTTC. This encodes CASSSAYGYTF.

The chain has TRBV11-2 and TRBJ2-2; 7 nucleotides align to TRBD1. The V and J ends lost 3 bases and 1 base, in that order; junction bases with no gene match: 5. Germline V gene lookup returns CDR1 SGHAT and CDR2 FQNNGV. This CDR3 has 16 residues. CDR3 bases: TGTGCCAGCAGCTTCGACGGGACAGTGAACACCGGGGAGCTGTTTTTT. Translating gives CASSFDGTVNTGELFF.

This chain connects TRBV5-4 to TRBJ2-2; no definite D call. The V end was cut by 1 base, the J end by 4 bases, with 11 bases between. The CDR3 covers 15 residues. Germline CDR1 is SGHNT and CDR2 is YYREEE (reference sequence). The CDR3 region has the DNA TGTGCCAGCAGCTTGTTGGCCACGGGCACCGGGGAGCTGTTTTTT. This encodes CASSLLATGTGELFF.

This chain links TRBV5-6 with TRBJ2-1; 10 bases align to TRBD2. After removal of 3 bases from V and 6 bases from J, the junction contained 3 bases not matched to a gene. CDR3 length equals 14 residues. The germline gives CDR1 SGHDT, CDR2 YYEEEE. The CDR3 here is CASSSGTSANEQFF. The CDR3 region has the DNA TGTGCCAGCAGCTCGGGGACTAGCGCCAATGAGCAGTTCTTC. The full variable domain, with the rest looked up from reference TRBV5-6 and TRBJ2-1, is DAGVTQSPTHLIKTRGQQVTLRCSPKSGHDTVSWYQQALGQGPQFIFQYYEEEERQRGNFPDRFSGHQFPNYSSELNVNALLLGDSALYLCASSSGTSANEQFFGPGTRLTVL.

The chain carries TRBV4-1 and TRBJ1-3; D is possibly TRBD1 (5 bases). Germline assignment: CDR1 MGHRA and CDR2 YSYEKL. The CDR3 spans 15 residues. Trimming took 0 bases from V and 2 from J, leaving 8 bases between them. The CDR3 nucleotides read TGCGCCAGCAGCCAAGATTGGGGGGCTGGAAACACCATATATTTT. Protein sequence: CASSQDWGAGNTIYF.

In this sample, this clone is medium-sized. The chain recombines TRBV19 with TRBJ2-3; 10 bases fit TRBD2. V trimming: 8 bases; J trimming: 5 bases; junction bases outside the gene matches: 7. Germline V gives CDR1 LNHDA, CDR2 SQIVND (reference sequence). This CDR3 has 14 residues. The CDR3 is CASAATSGIDTQYF. The CDR3 bases are TGTGCCAGTGCGGCCACTAGCGGGATAGATACGCAGTATTTT.

The chain is built from TRBV7-9 and TRBJ2-5; the D is unclear. V was pared by 5 bases and J by 4 bases, with 14 bases between. The germline CDR1 and CDR2 sequences are SEHNR and FQNEAQ (reference sequence). The CDR3 has 14 amino acids. CDR3 nucleotide sequence: TGTGCCAGCAGCAAGACGCTGGGAATAGAGACCCAGTACTTC. It yields the protein CASSKTLGIETQYF.

This clone was counted a single time. The V and J genes are TRBV29-1 and TRBJ2-3; 7 nucleotides line up with TRBD2. Germline V gives CDR1 SQVTM, CDR2 ANQGSEA. The CDR3 extends over 15 amino acids. V dropped 0 bases and J dropped 0; count of bases not matched to a gene: 3. The CDR3 reads CSVEERGLSTDTQYF. CDR3 in DNA: TGCAGCGTTGAAGAAAGGGGACTAAGCACAGATACGCAGTATTTT.

V and J are TRBV11-2 and TRBJ2-7, with D unresolved. The ends were cut back, 1 base at V and 1 base at J, with 11 bases in the middle. The CDR3 spans 15 residues. From germline, CDR1 is SGHAT and CDR2 FQNNGV. The CDR3 sequence: CASSLASPESYEQYF. The CDR3 region has the DNA TGTGCCAGCAGCTTAGCATCGCCGGAGTCCTACGAGCAGTACTTC. The whole variable domain, remainder taken from reference TRBV11-2 and TRBJ2-7, is EAGVAQSPRYKIIEKRQSVAFWCNPISGHATLYWYQQILGQGPKLLIQFQNNGVVDDSQLPKDRFSAERLKGVDSTLKIQPAKLEDSAVYLCASSLASPESYEQYFGPGTRLTVT.

This chain joins TRBV6-6 and TRBJ1-4; TRBD1 is a possible D gene (6 bases). V lost 6 bases, J lost 5 bases, and 16 bases lay in between. Germline V gene data show CDR1 as MNHNY and CDR2 as SVGAGI (reference sequence). The CDR3 has 15 residues. The CDR3, as DNA: TGTGCCAGCAGCCCTAAGACAGGCTCGAATGAAAAACTGTTTTTT. Protein product: CASSPKTGSNEKLFF.

This chain joins TRBV6-1 and TRBJ2-2; D is tentatively TRBD1 or TRBD2 (7 bases each). The CDR3 loop spans 13 amino acids. V was clipped by 10 bases and J by 4 bases, with 13 bases between them. The V gene's germline CDR1 is MNHNS and CDR2 SASEGT. The CDR3 loop is CATGGDLTGELFF. The CDR3 DNA sequence: TGTGCCACAGGGGGGGACCTCACCGGGGAGCTGTTTTTT.

This clone appeared a single time. The gene calls are TRBV9 and TRBJ1-2, with D uncertain. V was cut by 0 bases and J by 5 bases, with 14 bases left in between. The CDR3 has 15 residues. Germline CDR1 reads SGDLS; CDR2 reads YYNGEE. CDR3 DNA: TGTGCCAGCAGCGTAGGCGTGTCCGGCTGGTATGGCTACACCTTC. Its translation: CASSVGVSGWYGYTF.

This clone was counted once. V gene TRBV27 combines with J gene TRBJ1-1; the match to TRBD1 covers 9 bases. V trimming: 0 bases; J trimming: 1 base; junction bases outside the gene matches: 12. Germline V gene data show CDR1 as MNHEY and CDR2 as SMNVEV (reference sequence). CDR3 length equals 19 residues. CDR3 DNA: TGTGCCAGCAGTTTATCAATTCGGACAGGGGCTAGTGGGAACACTGAAGCTTTCTTT. This gives the protein CASSLSIRTGASGNTEAFF.

At least ten counts were recorded for this clone. The genes are TRBV4-2 and TRBJ2-7, with TRBD1 as a possible D gene (6 bases). Germline values: CDR1 LGHNA, CDR2 YNFKEQ. The CDR3 covers 13 residues. V gave up 0 bases and J gave up 6 bases, with 9 bases separating them. The chain's CDR3 is CASSQDEGGEQYF. CDR3 DNA sequence: TGTGCCAGCAGCCAAGACGAAGGGGGCGAGCAGTACTTC.

The rearrangement links TRBV7-6 to TRBJ2-3; no firm D call. CDR1 is SGHVS and CDR2 is FNYEAQ in the germline V gene. The V gene lost 4 bases and the J gene lost 1 base, with 15 bases spanning the gap. This CDR3 is built from 16 residues. CDR3 in DNA: TGTGCCAGCAGCTCCTTTTTAGCCTGGGGCACAGATACGCAGTATTTT. It yields the protein CASSSFLAWGTDTQYF.

By share, this clone ranks as medium-sized. One end of the junction does not line up with germline, which may come from a read error. This chain links TRBV29-1 with TRBJ1-4; 9 positions match TRBD1. The CDR3 is 14 residues long. Germline CDR1 and CDR2: SQVTM and ANQGSEA. The CDR3 spells CSAESGTGKEKLFF. The CDR3 DNA reads TGCAGCGCTGAATCCGGGACAGGGAAAGAAAAACTGTTTTTT.

This chain uses TRBV5-6 with TRBJ1-4; D perhaps matches TRBD1 (5 bases). The length of the CDR3 is 13 residues. V gave up 0 bases and J gave up 8 bases, with 8 bases separating them. Germline CDR1 SGHDT, CDR2 YYEEEE. The CDR3 DNA reads TGTGCCAGCAGCTTGGGACAGCTCGAAAAACTGTTTTTT. It is translated as CASSLGQLEKLFF.

The V call is TRBV9, the J call TRBJ2-3; D perhaps matches TRBD2 (6 bases). This CDR3 is built from 16 residues. CDR1 is SGDLS and CDR2 is YYNGEE in the germline V gene. Trimming shortened V by 0 bases and J by 4 bases, and 15 bases separated the two germline ends. Here the CDR3 DNA reads TGTGCCAGCAGCGTAGGAGTTAGGAGGGGAGCAGATACGCAGTATTTT. It yields the protein CASSVGVRRGADTQYF.

This chain links TRBV2 with TRBJ2-7, with D possibly matching TRBD2 (5 bases). There are 13 residues in the CDR3. Germline loops: CDR1 SNHLY, CDR2 FYNNEI. Trimming left V 1 base short and J 5 bases short, with 9 bases between. In DNA form, the CDR3 reads TGTGCCAGCAGTGAAGAAGGGAGCCACGAGCAGTACTTC. Translating gives CASSEEGSHEQYF.

The chain has TRBV5-5 and TRBJ2-7, with D possibly TRBD2 on 5 matching bases. Germline CDR1 reads SGHKS; CDR2 reads YYEKEE (reference sequence). The CDR3 is 10 residues long. Trimming left V 5 bases short and J 6 bases short, with 6 bases between. The CDR3 loop is CASSRGEQYF. The CDR3 nucleotides are TGTGCCAGCAGTCGGGGCGAGCAGTACTTC.

The V call is TRBV7-9, the J call TRBJ2-3; 8 nucleotides agree with TRBD1. The CDR3 loop spans 11 amino acids. CDR1 is SEHNR and CDR2 is FQNEAQ in the germline V gene (reference sequence). Losses at the gene ends were 11 bases for V and 8 bases for J; bases not matched to a gene: 6. CDR3 in amino acids: CAGTGKGTQYF. The CDR3 region has the DNA TGTGCCGGGACAGGAAAGGGTACGCAGTATTTT. Full variable domain (rest looked up from reference TRBV7-9 and TRBJ2-3): DTGVSQNPRHKITKRGQNVTFRCDPISEHNRLYWYRQTLGQGPEFLTYFQNEAQLEKSRLLSDRFSAERPKGSFSTLEIQRTEQGDSAMYLCAGTGKGTQYFGPGTRLTVL.

CDR3 bases: TGTGCCAGCAGCTCCGGGGTCTCCTACGAGCAGTACTTC. Protein: CASSSGVSYEQYF. This rearrangement joins TRBV9 to TRBJ2-7; perhaps TRBD2 as D (5 bases). The germline V and J ends were trimmed by 4 bases and 0 bases, with 8 bases remaining between them. The germline CDR1 and CDR2 sequences are SGDLS and YYNGEE. There are 13 residues in the CDR3.

The genes are TRBV4-1 and TRBJ2-1; 9 positions match TRBD2. V dropped 1 base and J dropped 6; count of bases not matched to a gene: 7. The CDR3 covers 16 residues. Germline V CDR1 and CDR2: MGHRA, YSYEKL. CDR3 in DNA: TGCGCCAGCAGCCAAGGAGCGGGGGGCGGTGGCAATGAGCAGTTCTTC. Protein product: CASSQGAGGGGNEQFF.

This clone was seen only a few times. The DNA for the CDR3 is TGCAGCGCGGGGGGAGGGGAAACTGAAGCTTTCTTT. Its translation: CSAGGGETEAFF. The rearrangement uses TRBV29-1 and TRBJ1-1; weak D call: TRBD1 (5 bases). V was cut by 7 bases and J by 5 bases, with 14 bases left in between. The CDR3 loop spans 12 amino acids. Germline V gene lookup returns CDR1 SQVTM and CDR2 ANQGSEA.

The chain combines TRBV7-7 with TRBJ2-1, with no clear D. Germline CDR1 is SSHAT and CDR2 is FNYEAQ (reference sequence). The V end lost 1 base, the J end lost 9 bases, and 10 bases lay between the germline ends. This CDR3 has 13 residues. The CDR3 nucleotides are TGTGCCAGCAGCTTAGGACCGAATGGTGAGCAGTTCTTC. Translation gives CASSLGPNGEQFF.

This chain links TRBV5-1 with TRBJ2-7, with 8 bases matching TRBD1. The ends lost 3 bases at V and 1 base at J; junction bases unmatched: 6. This CDR3 has 15 amino acids. The V gene's germline CDR1 is SGHRS and CDR2 YFSETQ. CDR3 residues: CASSSGQGLSYEQYF. For the CDR3, the DNA is TGCGCCAGCAGCTCTGGACAGGGATTGTCCTACGAGCAGTACTTC.